Following are 29 T cell receptor beta chains from one sample sequenced in a study of human T cells and chemical hapten exposure. Indicated time point: pre-sensitization, week 0. Treatment defined: therapeutic diphenylcyclopropenone sensitization with weekly scalp DPC. One entry per CDR3 protein, called by TCRdb with MiXCR from the RACE reads. The repertoire holds about 260,000 distinct CDR3 sequences, with 7% to 10% as singletons. The sequences come from whole blood, collected in connection with sensitization to the hapten diphenylcyclopropenone (DPC). These receptors were taken from a woman aged 40-49 years with alopecia areata. Some clones in this sample may be carry-over from other donors' samples.

This clonotype was seen only a few times. V gene TRBV28 combines with J gene TRBJ2-1; 7 positions match TRBD2. The CDR3 consists of 15 residues. The germline V gene has CDR1 MDHEN and CDR2 SYDVKM. Trimming cost V 5 bases and J 5 bases; bases outside gene matches: 9. CDR3 nucleotide sequence: TGTGCCAGCAGTCTTGGGTCTAGCGGAAACAATGAGCAGTTCTTC. It translates to CASSLGSSGNNEQFF.

The chain carries TRBV27 and TRBJ2-7; 8 bases are shared with TRBD1. In germline, CDR1 is MNHEY, CDR2 SMNVEV (reference sequence). The length of the CDR3 is 15 residues. With 5 bases clipped from V and 2 bases from J, the junction kept 8 bases outside the gene matches. The CDR3 protein is CASSRATGVPYEQYF. CDR3 DNA sequence: TGTGCCAGCAGTAGAGCGACAGGGGTCCCCTACGAGCAGTACTTC.

The rearrangement joins TRBV7-9 to TRBJ1-1, with 9 positions matching TRBD1. Germline V gene lookup returns CDR1 SEHNR and CDR2 FQNEAQ (reference sequence). The ends lost 5 bases at V and 5 bases at J; junction bases unmatched: 9. The CDR3 spans 15 residues. CDR3 residues: CASSARQGGRTEAFF. CDR3 DNA sequence: TGTGCCAGCAGCGCCCGACAGGGGGGTCGGACTGAAGCTTTCTTT. The full variable domain, completed using reference TRBV7-9 and TRBJ1-1, is DTGVSQNPRHKITKRGQNVTFRCDPISEHNRLYWYRQTLGQGPEFLTYFQNEAQLEKSRLLSDRFSAERPKGSFSTLEIQRTEQGDSAMYLCASSARQGGRTEAFFGQGTRLTVV.

Ten or more counts support this clonotype. V and J are TRBV4-2 and TRBJ1-2, with D possibly being TRBD1 (5 bases). Between the trimmed V and J ends, which lost 1 base and 6 bases, there was a span of 9 bases. Germline lookup yields CDR1 LGHNA and CDR2 YNFKEQ. There are 13 residues in the CDR3. The CDR3, as DNA: TGTGCCAGCAGCCAAGGGGGGAGGGATGGCTACACCTTC. This codes for CASSQGGRDGYTF.

This clonotype has more than one count but fewer than ten. The CDR3 region is CSARDRRGSSYNEQFF. For the CDR3, the DNA is TGCAGTGCTAGAGATCGACGCGGGAGCTCCTACAATGAGCAGTTCTTC. The chain uses TRBV20-1 and TRBJ2-1; 7 bases fit TRBD2. The CDR3 extends over 16 amino acids. V shed 0 bases and J 0 bases; nucleotides not matched to a gene: 5. Germline CDR1 reads DFQATT; CDR2 reads SNEGSKA (reference sequence).

Ten or more counts support this clonotype. This chain links TRBV7-9 with TRBJ1-3; a possible D gene is TRBD1 (6 bases). Germline V CDR1 and CDR2: SEHNR, FQNEAQ (reference sequence). The CDR3 is made up of 15 amino acids. The germline V and J ends were trimmed by 3 bases and 9 bases, with 18 bases remaining between them. This chain's CDR3 is CASSLTDSPGGTIYF. In DNA, the CDR3 is TGTGCCAGCAGCTTGACGGACAGCCCCGGGGGCACCATATATTTT.

This clonotype was found a few times. The chain employs TRBV7-9 and TRBJ1-6; TRBD1 might be the D (5 bases). The V and J ends lost 4 bases and 10 bases respectively, with 14 bases between them. Germline loops: CDR1 SEHNR, CDR2 FQNEAQ (reference sequence). This CDR3 comprises 14 residues. The CDR3 nucleotides are TGTGCCAGCAGCTCGCAGGGATCTGGGTCACCCCTCCACTTT. Its translation: CASSSQGSGSPLHF. Together with reference TRBV7-9 and TRBJ1-6, the CDR3 gives the full variable domain: DTGVSQNPRHKITKRGQNVTFRCDPISEHNRLYWYRQTLGQGPEFLTYFQNEAQLEKSRLLSDRFSAERPKGSFSTLEIQRTEQGDSAMYLCASSSQGSGSPLHFGNGTRLTVT.

The chain has TRBV27 and TRBJ1-5; D remains unclear. Trimming pared 3 bases from V and 6 bases from J, leaving 12 bases between. This CDR3 is built from 14 residues. The germline V gene encodes CDR1 MNHEY and CDR2 SMNVEV (reference sequence). The DNA for the CDR3 is TGTGCCAGCAGTTTCGTCGGGTCAGGTCAGCCCCAGCATTTT. Encoded protein: CASSFVGSGQPQHF.

The chain carries TRBV25-1 and TRBJ2-5; D is perhaps TRBD2 (6 bases). V was trimmed by 1 base and J by 3 bases, leaving 15 bases between them. The CDR3 sequence is 16 residues long. Germline V gene data show CDR1 as MGHDK and CDR2 as SYGVNS. CDR3 bases: TGTGCCAGCAGTGAATTAGGAGGGATTAAGGAAGAGACCCAGTACTTC. Residues: CASSELGGIKEETQYF.

This clonotype showed up just a few times. The V call is TRBV10-3, the J call TRBJ2-5, with 10 bases that match TRBD2. Germline V lookup: CDR1 ENHRY, CDR2 SYGVKD. V trimming: 11 bases; J trimming: 1 base; junction bases outside the gene matches: 10. The CDR3 is 15 residues long. This CDR3 is CASRKTSGAQETQYF. The CDR3 DNA is TGTGCCTCTCGAAAAACTAGCGGGGCCCAAGAGACCCAGTACTTC.

This clonotype was counted only a few times. The chain couples TRBV11-1 to TRBJ1-3; 7 bases match TRBD1. This CDR3 is 16 amino acids long. V shed 4 bases, J shed 4 bases, and the junction held 10 bases outside the gene matches. Germline CDR1 SGHAT, CDR2 FQDESV (reference sequence). This CDR3 reads CASSSQQQGSGNTIYF. For the CDR3, the DNA is TGTGCCAGCAGCTCGCAGCAACAGGGGAGCGGAAACACCATATATTTT.

This chain uses TRBV7-2 with TRBJ2-3; 9 positions agree with TRBD2. CDR3 length: 16 amino acids. V shed 5 bases, J shed 2 bases, and the junction held 8 bases outside the gene matches. Germline CDR1 is SGHTA and CDR2 is FQGNSA. This chain's CDR3 is CASSAGTSHITDTQYF. In DNA form, the CDR3 reads TGTGCCAGCAGCGCCGGGACTAGCCATATCACAGATACGCAGTATTTT.

V gene TRBV20-1 combines with J gene TRBJ2-1; no reliable D call. This CDR3 is 12 amino acids long. V was shortened by 2 bases and J by 6 bases, with 8 bases between the two germline ends. Germline CDR1 DFQATT, CDR2 SNEGSKA (reference sequence). The CDR3 reads CSARPTINEQFF. The CDR3 bases are TGCAGTGCTAGACCGACCATCAATGAGCAGTTCTTC.

This clonotype was recorded at least ten times. CDR3 DNA sequence: TGTGCCAGCAGTCCCCCCGGGGTAAGCTCCTACAATGAGCAGTTCTTC. Translated: CASSPPGVSSYNEQFF. The chain links TRBV28 to TRBJ2-1, with D perhaps TRBD2 (5 bases). V was cut by 5 bases and J by 0 bases, with 14 bases left in between. CDR1 and CDR2 (germline): MDHEN, SYDVKM. The length of the CDR3 is 16 residues.

This clonotype occurred once. An end of the junction does not agree with germline; a read error may underlie this. The V and J genes are TRBV7-9 and TRBJ2-7; 10 nucleotides line up with TRBD2. The germline V gene encodes CDR1 SEHNR and CDR2 FQNEAQ (reference sequence). The CDR3 contains 15 residues. CDR3 residues: CVSSSTSSGGYEQYF. CDR3 DNA: TGTGTCAGCAGCTCAACGTCTAGCGGGGGCTACGAGCAGTACTTC.

This clonotype was seen only a few times. The CDR3 spells CASSLPDRVEKLFF. The CDR3 nucleotides are TGTGCCAGCAGTTTACCGGACAGGGTCGAAAAACTGTTTTTT. This sequence joins TRBV28 and TRBJ1-4; 8 nucleotides line up with TRBD1. The CDR3 covers 14 residues. Trimming cost V 2 bases and J 8 bases; bases outside gene matches: 4. CDR1 MDHEN and CDR2 SYDVKM come from the germline V gene. The variable domain in full, completed from reference TRBV28 and TRBJ1-4, reads DVKVTQSSRYLVKRTGEKVFLECVQDMDHENMFWYRQDPGLGLRLIYFSYDVKMKEKGDIPEGYSVSREKKERFSLILESASTNQTSMYLCASSLPDRVEKLFFGSGTQLSVL.

This clonotype was found a few times. An end of the junction differs from the germline gene, which may be a read error. V is TRBV7-7 and J is TRBJ2-5; D not resolved. CDR3 size: 14 residues. CDR1 is SSHAT and CDR2 is FNYEAQ in the germline V gene (reference sequence). The CDR3 here is CASSLVGRQETQYF. The CDR3 DNA reads TGTGCTAGCAGCTTAGTGGGAAGACAAGAGACCCAGTACTTC.

This clonotype was recorded at least ten times. This chain connects TRBV7-9 to TRBJ1-4; a weak D match, TRBD1 (5 bases). Per germline, CDR1 SEHNR and CDR2 FQNEAQ (reference sequence). V was shortened by 7 bases and J by 13 bases, with 13 bases between the two germline ends. This CDR3 region has 11 residues. CDR3 DNA sequence: TGTGCCAGCAAGGGGATTGGAGGACTGTTTTTT. As protein: CASKGIGGLFF. Filled out from reference TRBV7-9 and TRBJ1-4, the complete variable domain reads DTGVSQNPRHKITKRGQNVTFRCDPISEHNRLYWYRQTLGQGPEFLTYFQNEAQLEKSRLLSDRFSAERPKGSFSTLEIQRTEQGDSAMYLCASKGIGGLFFGSGTQLSVL.

There are many counts of this clonotype. This chain joins TRBV4-3 and TRBJ1-6, with 7 bases fitting TRBD1. The CDR3 is made up of 13 amino acids. CDR1 is LGHNA and CDR2 is YSLEER in the germline V gene. Unmatched junction bases numbered 6, after V lost 6 bases and J lost 10 bases. As DNA, the CDR3 is TGCGCCAGCAGTCTGACAGGGAGATCACCCCTCCACTTT. Protein: CASSLTGRSPLHF.

V and J are TRBV28 and TRBJ2-5, with TRBD2 identical over 7 bases. Trimming cost V 7 bases and J 5 bases; bases outside gene matches: 10. In germline, CDR1 is MDHEN, CDR2 SYDVKM. The length of the CDR3 is 14 residues. CDR3 DNA sequence: TGTGCCAGCACCTGGGGCGGACTAGAGGAGACCCAGTACTTC. Protein product: CASTWGGLEETQYF.

This chain joins TRBV29-1 and TRBJ2-2; 10 bases map to TRBD2. This CDR3 comprises 16 residues. Looked up from germline, CDR1 is SQVTM and CDR2 is ANQGSEA. Trimming took 7 bases from V and 2 from J; bases not matched to a gene: 10. Here the CDR3 DNA reads TGCAGCGCGAGGTTAACTAGCGGGACAAACACCGGGGAGCTGTTTTTT. Translation: CSARLTSGTNTGELFF.

J is TRBJ1-5 and V is TRBV7-2; D might be TRBD1 (6 bases). This CDR3 is 16 amino acids long. Germline V CDR1 and CDR2: SGHTA, FQGNSA. V was shortened by 5 bases and J by 4 bases, with 18 bases between the two germline ends. The CDR3 bases are TGTGCCAGCAGCCTTAGCGGGACATGGGGTAATCAGCCCCAGCATTTT. This encodes CASSLSGTWGNQPQHF.

This clonotype was counted between two and nine times. This chain joins TRBV20-1 and TRBJ1-4; D remains unclear. Germline CDR1 and CDR2: DFQATT and SNEGSKA (reference sequence). The CDR3 has 12 amino acids. V lost 2 bases, J lost 0 bases, and 1 base lay in between. As DNA, the CDR3 is TGCAGTGCTAGAACAACTAATGAAAAACTGTTTTTT. This encodes CSARTTNEKLFF.

This clonotype was recorded a few times. V and J are TRBV6-2 or TRBV6-3 and TRBJ2-7; D remains unclear. CDR1 and CDR2 (germline): MNHEY, SVGEGT. Trimming left V 2 bases short and J 2 bases short, with 10 bases between. The CDR3 is 14 residues long. In nucleotides, the CDR3 is TGTGCCAGCAGTTACACCCGCGGCCCCTACGAGCAGTACTTC. Protein sequence: CASSYTRGPYEQYF.

This clonotype appeared a few times. The chain couples TRBV27 to TRBJ1-1; TRBD1 aligns across 10 bases. Germline CDR1 is MNHEY and CDR2 is SMNVEV (reference sequence). This CDR3 spans 15 amino acids. V dropped 3 bases and J dropped 2; count of bases not matched to a gene: 3. CDR3 residues: CASSFRTGGNTEAFF. The CDR3 DNA reads as TGTGCCAGCAGTTTTAGGACAGGGGGAAACACTGAAGCTTTCTTT.

The V gene is TRBV20-1, the J gene TRBJ2-7; D is tentatively TRBD1 or TRBD2 (5 bases each). Germline V gene data show CDR1 as DFQATT and CDR2 as SNEGSKA (reference sequence). V was trimmed by 3 bases and J by 3 bases, leaving 15 bases between them. This CDR3 is 14 amino acids long. Written as DNA, the CDR3 is TGCAGTGCTAGCCGGGGCGCGGACGGCTACGAGCAGTACTTC. This gives the protein CSASRGADGYEQYF.

This clonotype was counted a few times. The CDR3 bases are TGTGCCAGCAGCCCGGGCCATGCGGGGTACTACGAGCAGTACTTC. Translated: CASSPGHAGYYEQYF. This sequence joins TRBV28 and TRBJ2-7; D is possibly TRBD2 (6 bases). The length of the CDR3 is 15 residues. Looked up from germline, CDR1 is MDHEN and CDR2 is SYDVKM. Trimming took 6 bases from V and 3 from J, leaving 18 bases between them.

This clonotype was picked up a small number of times. V and J are TRBV20-1 and TRBJ2-3; 10 bases align to TRBD2. The J segment lost 4 bases and the V segment lost 3 bases, leaving 16 bases of the junction unmatched. The CDR3 has 18 residues. Per the germline V gene, CDR1 is DFQATT and CDR2 is SNEGSKA (reference sequence). Written as DNA, the CDR3 is TGCAGTGCTAGGGTCGGTGCAGTTGAGGGGACTAGCGCAGATACGCAGTATTTT. Its translation: CSARVGAVEGTSADTQYF.

The chain combines TRBV6-6 with TRBJ1-5; maybe TRBD1 (5 bases). The CDR3 covers 14 residues. The V and J ends lost 6 bases and 3 bases respectively, with 12 bases between them. Looked up from germline, CDR1 is MNHNY and CDR2 is SVGAGI (reference sequence). CDR3 in amino acids: CASRPDRLNQPQHF. CDR3 sequence (DNA): TGTGCCAGCAGACCAGACAGACTCAATCAGCCCCAGCATTTT.